The T cell receptor beta chain under discussion was sequenced for a study of PD-1 blockade in classical Hodgkin lymphoma. Study-wide context: Every 2 weeks, patients had 3 mg/kg nivolumab intravenously. General study results and limits: Relative to healthy donors, newly diagnosed patients reportedly had lower baseline TCR diversity, which was reported as lower still in relapsed/refractory patients. Diversity in CD4+ TCRs, unlike that measured in CD8+ TCRs, had risen significantly by C4D1.

In the case of this clone: As yet, its antigen is unknown.

Every patient had relapsed following autologous stem cell transplantation, and cohorts differed in brentuximab vedotin exposure. Method: immunoSEQ multiplex PCR; TCRdb's copy keeps in-frame clones and lacks some. In the table there are about 110,000 clones, roughly 87% of which are singletons. The CDR3 runs to 14 residues. V lost 0 bases to trimming and J lost 7 bases, with 11 bases between them. Germline loops: CDR1 SGHRS, CDR2 YFSETQ. The source was peripheral blood mononuclear cells (PBMCs), collected before the second cycle of nivolumab. The gene calls are TRBV5-1 and TRBJ2-1; tentatively, D is TRBD2 (6 bases). The receptor was derived from a human donor with classical Hodgkin lymphoma. The CDR3 nucleotides read TGCGCCAGCAGCTTGGTCCAGGGAGGAAATGAGCAGTTCTTC. It is translated as CASSLVQGGNEQFF.